Each of the 19 T cell receptor beta chains below was sequenced from the same sample in a study of shared clonotypes between healthy human individuals. Profiling relied on immunoSEQ multiplex PCR, and the TCRdb table lists in-frame clones only, not all of them. The table includes more than 1 million clones, around 82% detected once. The material sequenced was memory CD4+ T cells from PBMCs. Subset given: CD45RA-negative fraction. All receptors derive from a man aged 18-30 years in good health. Some clones in this sample may be carry-over from other donors' samples.

The V and J genes are TRBV7-8 and TRBJ1-2, with 8 positions matching TRBD1. Losses at the gene ends were 0 bases for V and 8 bases for J; bases not matched to a gene: 5. The CDR3 spans 14 residues. Germline CDR1 and CDR2: SGHVS and FQNEAQ. This CDR3 reads CASSLARSGGGYTF. The CDR3 DNA reads as TGTGCCAGCAGCTTAGCTCGGTCAGGGGGCGGCTACACCTTC.

This clone was seen only once. This chain connects TRBV7-2 to TRBJ2-5; TRBD2 aligns across 14 bases. After removal of 5 bases from V and 1 base from J, the junction contained 3 bases not matched to a gene. Germline V gives CDR1 SGHTA, CDR2 FQGNSA. The CDR3 has 16 amino acids. CDR3 protein: CASSQGLAGVQETQYF. In DNA, the CDR3 is TGTGCCAGCAGCCAGGGACTAGCGGGAGTCCAAGAGACCCAGTACTTC.

The rearrangement uses TRBV5-1 and TRBJ1-1; 9 bases map to TRBD1. The germline V gene encodes CDR1 SGHRS and CDR2 YFSETQ. CDR3 length: 15 residues. Trimming at V came to 5 bases and at J to 4 bases, leaving 9 bases not matched to a gene. CDR3 sequence: CASRFTGGLSTEAFF. CDR3 in DNA: TGCGCCAGCAGATTCACAGGGGGCTTGAGCACTGAAGCTTTCTTT. The full variable domain, its missing parts supplied by reference TRBV5-1 and TRBJ1-1, is KAGVTQTPRYLIKTRGQQVTLSCSPISGHRSVSWYQQTPGQGLQFLFEYFSETQRNKGNFPGRFSGRQFSNSRSEMNVSTLELGDSALYLCASRFTGGLSTEAFFGQGTRLTVV.

The chain recombines TRBV29-1 with TRBJ2-5; 11 bases agree with TRBD1. J gave up 4 bases and V 2 bases, and 3 bases lay outside the gene matches. There are 14 residues in the CDR3. Germline CDR1 reads SQVTM; CDR2 reads ANQGSEA. The chain's CDR3 is CSVEPGQGVETQYF. As DNA, the CDR3 is TGCAGCGTTGAACCGGGACAGGGGGTAGAGACCCAGTACTTC.

V gene TRBV12-5 combines with J gene TRBJ2-5; no clear D. V lost 7 bases, J lost 2 bases, and 11 bases lay in between. The CDR3 consists of 13 residues. CDR1 is LGHNT, CDR2 FRNRAP, per germline. The CDR3 here is CASAPTEQETQYF. The CDR3 bases are TGTGCTAGTGCCCCGACGGAGCAAGAGACCCAGTACTTC.

This clone has more than one count but fewer than ten. The chain is built from TRBV2 and TRBJ2-1; 10 nucleotides agree with TRBD2. The CDR3 is made up of 16 amino acids. J was trimmed by 6 bases and V by 3 bases; bases with no gene match: 8. In germline, CDR1 is SNHLY, CDR2 FYNNEI. CDR3 loop: CASSDPGLAPRNEQFF. DNA for the CDR3: TGTGCCAGCAGTGACCCGGGACTAGCGCCACGCAATGAGCAGTTCTTC.

The chain links TRBV7-8 to TRBJ2-3, with unresolved D. CDR1 is SGHVS and CDR2 is FQNEAQ in the germline V gene. Trimming cost V 2 bases and J 9 bases, with 6 bases left between them. The CDR3 is 11 residues long. The CDR3 is CASSLLVTQYF. The DNA for the CDR3 is TGTGCCAGCAGCTTACTTGTAACGCAGTATTTT.

The rearrangement links TRBV4-3 to TRBJ2-5; D unclear. CDR3 length equals 14 residues. The germline CDR1 and CDR2 sequences are LGHNA and YSLEER. V was pared by 0 bases and J by 8 bases, with 13 bases between. The CDR3 protein is CASSQDRRFGTQYF. The CDR3 DNA follows: TGCGCCAGCAGCCAAGATCGAAGATTTGGTACCCAGTACTTC.

The rearrangement links TRBV5-1 to TRBJ2-3, with a weak D call TRBD1 (7 bases). Trimming removed 5 bases from V and 2 bases from J, with 12 bases in between. Germline CDR1 SGHRS, CDR2 YFSETQ. The CDR3 is made up of 14 amino acids. For the CDR3, the DNA is TGCGCCAGCAGTTCAGGGGGGTTCACAGATACGCAGTATTTT. It encodes CASSSGGFTDTQYF.

V and J are TRBV4-1 and TRBJ2-3; D is unclear. The CDR3 is made up of 13 amino acids. Germline CDR1 is MGHRA and CDR2 is YSYEKL. V lost 2 bases, J lost 5 bases, and 8 bases lay in between. CDR3 protein: CASSQQSGDTQYF. In nucleotides, the CDR3 is TGCGCCAGCAGCCAACAATCAGGAGATACGCAGTATTTT.

This chain links TRBV7-2 with TRBJ2-7, with no clear D. V lost 3 bases to trimming and J lost 4 bases, with 13 bases between them. The CDR3 consists of 14 residues. CDR1 is SGHTA, CDR2 FQGNSA, per germline. DNA of the CDR3: TGTGCCAGCAGCTTCACGAACGGACCGTACGAGCAGTACTTC. Amino acids: CASSFTNGPYEQYF. Full variable domain (missing parts from reference TRBV7-2 and TRBJ2-7): GAGVSQSPSNKVTEKGKDVELRCDPISGHTALYWYRQSLGQGLEFLIYFQGNSAPDKSGLPSDRFSAERTGGSVSTLTIQRTQQEDSAVYLCASSFTNGPYEQYFGPGTRLTVT.

This chain links TRBV14 with TRBJ1-2; maybe TRBD1 (5 bases). Germline loops: CDR1 SGHDN, CDR2 FVKESK. V was clipped by 0 bases and J by 8 bases, with 13 bases between them. This CDR3 has 14 amino acids. CDR3 DNA sequence: TGTGCCAGCAGCCAAGAGCCCAGGAGGGGCGGCTACACCTTC. Protein: CASSQEPRRGGYTF.

The CDR3 sequence: CASSPARRVRETQYF. The CDR3 DNA reads as TGTGCCAGCTCACCGGCTCGGCGGGTTCGGGAGACCCAGTACTTC. The rearrangement joins TRBV18 to TRBJ2-5, with TRBD2 as a possible D gene (5 bases). The germline V gene has CDR1 KGHSH and CDR2 LQKENI. V dropped 3 bases and J dropped 5 bases, with 16 bases sitting between them. The CDR3 is made up of 15 amino acids.

The rearrangement joins TRBV7-9 to TRBJ2-5; D is possibly TRBD1 (5 bases). V dropped 3 bases and J dropped 2 bases, with 10 bases sitting between them. There are 14 residues in the CDR3. Germline lookup yields CDR1 SEHNR and CDR2 FQNEAQ (reference sequence). CDR3 bases: TGTGCCAGCAGCTTCCGACAGATTCAAGAGACCCAGTACTTC. Protein sequence: CASSFRQIQETQYF. Variable domain in full (rest from reference TRBV7-9 and TRBJ2-5): DTGVSQNPRHKITKRGQNVTFRCDPISEHNRLYWYRQTLGQGPEFLTYFQNEAQLEKSRLLSDRFSAERPKGSFSTLEIQRTEQGDSAMYLCASSFRQIQETQYFGPGTRLLVL.

The CDR3 DNA reads TGTGCCAGCAGGCGCGAAACAGGGACCGGGGAGCTGTTTTTT. This sequence encodes CASRRETGTGELFF. The chain joins TRBV6-5 to TRBJ2-2; a weak D match, TRBD1 (6 bases). The CDR3 is made up of 14 amino acids. V dropped 6 bases and J dropped 5 bases, with 13 bases sitting between them. CDR1 and CDR2 from the germline V gene are MNHEY and SVGAGI.

This clone was found once. This chain links TRBV29-1 with TRBJ2-1; possible D gene TRBD1, 6 bases. This CDR3 spans 15 amino acids. The V gene lost 1 base and the J gene lost 9 bases, with 19 bases spanning the gap. In germline, CDR1 is SQVTM, CDR2 ANQGSEA. CDR3 region: CSVEVPNPLQGEQFF. In nucleotides, the CDR3 is TGCAGCGTTGAAGTCCCGAACCCTTTACAGGGTGAGCAGTTCTTC.

The chain uses TRBV19 and TRBJ2-5; 9 nucleotides line up with TRBD2. With V trimmed by 5 bases and J by 5 bases, 9 bases remained unmatched. The CDR3 extends over 15 amino acids. Germline lookup yields CDR1 LNHDA and CDR2 SQIVND (reference sequence). The CDR3 sequence: CASSLSSGRTETQYF. The CDR3, as DNA: TGTGCCAGTAGTCTAAGTAGCGGGAGAACGGAGACCCAGTACTTC.

The V and J genes are TRBV18 and TRBJ2-3; 7 bases fit TRBD1. V gave up 4 bases and J gave up 4 bases; unmatched junction bases: 8. The CDR3 consists of 15 residues. In germline, CDR1 is KGHSH, CDR2 LQKENI. The DNA for the CDR3 is TGTGCCAGCTCACGGGACAGCCCGGGCGCAGATACGCAGTATTTT. Translating gives CASSRDSPGADTQYF.

This chain joins TRBV5-4 and TRBJ2-7, with D possibly TRBD1 on 6 matching bases. Trimming removed 0 bases at V and 0 bases at J, with 13 bases between. The CDR3 consists of 16 residues. The germline V gene encodes CDR1 SGHNT and CDR2 YYREEE (reference sequence). The CDR3 here is CASSLGGRGGSYEQYF. The CDR3 DNA follows: TGTGCCAGCAGCTTGGGGGGCAGGGGCGGCTCCTACGAGCAGTACTTC. Drawing the rest from reference TRBV5-4 and TRBJ2-7, the complete variable domain is ETGVTQSPTHLIKTRGQQVTLRCSSQSGHNTVSWYQQALGQGPQFIFQYYREEENGRGNFPPRFSGLQFPNYSSELNVNALELDDSALYLCASSLGGRGGSYEQYFGPGTRLTVT.